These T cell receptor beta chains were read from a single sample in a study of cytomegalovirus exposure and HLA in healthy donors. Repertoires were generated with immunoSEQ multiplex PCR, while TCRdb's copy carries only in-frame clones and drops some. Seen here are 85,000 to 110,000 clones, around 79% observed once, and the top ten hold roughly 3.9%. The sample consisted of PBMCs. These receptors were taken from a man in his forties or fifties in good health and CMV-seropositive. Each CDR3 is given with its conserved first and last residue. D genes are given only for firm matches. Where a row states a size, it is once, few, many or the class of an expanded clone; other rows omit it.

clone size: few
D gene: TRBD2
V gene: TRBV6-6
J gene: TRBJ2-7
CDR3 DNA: TGTGCCATGGGGGATCGGGAGGCGGGCGAGCAGTACTTC
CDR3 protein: CAMGDREAGEQYF

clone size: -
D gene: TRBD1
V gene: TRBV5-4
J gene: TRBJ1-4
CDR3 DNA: TGTGCCAGCAGCTTGGCAGGGGGTGGCGAAAAACTGTTTTTT
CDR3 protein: CASSLAGGGEKLFF

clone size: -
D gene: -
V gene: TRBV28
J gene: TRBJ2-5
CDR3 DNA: TGTGCCAGCAGGAAACCGGAAGAGACCCAGTACTTC
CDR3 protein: CASRKPEETQYF

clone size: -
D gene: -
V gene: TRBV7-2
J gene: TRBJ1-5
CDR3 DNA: TGTGCCAGCAGCTTGAATGTGGCTGCCGACAATCAGCCCCAGCATTTT
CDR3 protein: CASSLNVAADNQPQHF

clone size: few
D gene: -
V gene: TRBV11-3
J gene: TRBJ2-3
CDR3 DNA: TGTGCCAGCAGCTTAGAGGCTTCAGATACGCAGTATTTT
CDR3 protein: CASSLEASDTQYF

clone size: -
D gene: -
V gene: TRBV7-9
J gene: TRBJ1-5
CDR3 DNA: TGTTCCAGCAGCTCGGACTATAGCAATCAGCCCCAGCATTTT
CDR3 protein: CSSSSDYSNQPQHF

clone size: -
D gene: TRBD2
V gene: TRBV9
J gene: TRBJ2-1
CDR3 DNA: TGTGCCAGCAGCGTAGAAGATCCGTCTAGCGGGAGGGTCAATGAGCAGTTCTTC
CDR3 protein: CASSVEDPSSGRVNEQFF

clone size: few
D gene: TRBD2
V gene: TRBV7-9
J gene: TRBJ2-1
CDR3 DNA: TGTGCCAGCAGCTTAGGGGCTAGCGGGAGTAATGAGCAGTTCTTC
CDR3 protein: CASSLGASGSNEQFF

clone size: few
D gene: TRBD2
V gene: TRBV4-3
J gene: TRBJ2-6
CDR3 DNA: TGCGCCAGCAGCCAAACTAGCGGGAGTGGGGCCAACGTCCTGACTTTC
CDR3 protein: CASSQTSGSGANVLTF

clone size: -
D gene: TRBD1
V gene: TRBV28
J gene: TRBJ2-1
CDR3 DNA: TGTGCCAGCAGTTTAGCGACAGGGTCCTACAATGAGCAGTTCTTC
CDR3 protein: CASSLATGSYNEQFF

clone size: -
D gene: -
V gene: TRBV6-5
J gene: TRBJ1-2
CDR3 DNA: TGTGCCAGCAGACCCCGACAGGAGCTCTATGGCTACACCTTC
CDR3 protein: CASRPRQELYGYTF

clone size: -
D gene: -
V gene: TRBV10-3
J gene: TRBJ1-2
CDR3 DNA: TGTGCCATCAGTGAGTCGGGAGGAGCAATATTC
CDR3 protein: CAISESGGAIF

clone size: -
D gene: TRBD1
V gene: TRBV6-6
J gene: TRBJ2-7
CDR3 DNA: TGTGCCAGCAGATTGGGACAGGGGGCGAGATACGAGCAGTACTTC
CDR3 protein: CASRLGQGARYEQYF

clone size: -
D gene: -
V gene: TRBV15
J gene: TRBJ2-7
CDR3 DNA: TGTGCCACCAGCAGAGTAAGGACTACCTACGAGCAGTACTTC
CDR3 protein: CATSRVRTTYEQYF

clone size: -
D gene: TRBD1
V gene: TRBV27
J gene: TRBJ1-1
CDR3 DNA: TGTGCCAGCAGCCCACAGGGGGCAGGGGCTGAAGCTTTCTTT
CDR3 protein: CASSPQGAGAEAFF

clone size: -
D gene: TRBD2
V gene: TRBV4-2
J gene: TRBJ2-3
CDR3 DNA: TGTGCCAGCAGCCAAGAAGCGGGAGTCCCCACAGATACGCAGTATTTT
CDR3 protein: CASSQEAGVPTDTQYF

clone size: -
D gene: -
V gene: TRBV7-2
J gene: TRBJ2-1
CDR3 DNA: TGTGCCAGCAGCTTAGGCGGGGAGACGTACAATGAGCAGTTCTTC
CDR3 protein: CASSLGGETYNEQFF

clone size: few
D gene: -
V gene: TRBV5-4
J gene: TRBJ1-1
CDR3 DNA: TGTGCCAGCAGCCCCACGAACAGGGACACTGAAGCTTTCTTT
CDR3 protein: CASSPTNRDTEAFF

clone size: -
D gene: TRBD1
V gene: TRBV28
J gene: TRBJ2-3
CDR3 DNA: TGTGCCAGCAGTCCGGGACAGACTAGCACAGATACGCAGTATTTT
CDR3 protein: CASSPGQTSTDTQYF

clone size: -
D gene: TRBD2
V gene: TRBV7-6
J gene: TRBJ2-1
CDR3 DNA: TGTGCCAGCAGCTTAGTCCCGACTAGCGGCCCACGTGGGAATGAGCAGTTCTTC
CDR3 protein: CASSLVPTSGPRGNEQFF

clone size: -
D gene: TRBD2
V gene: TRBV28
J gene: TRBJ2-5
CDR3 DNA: TGTGCCAGCAGTTCGGCGGGAGGGCCGGAAGAGACCCAGTACTTC
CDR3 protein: CASSSAGGPEETQYF

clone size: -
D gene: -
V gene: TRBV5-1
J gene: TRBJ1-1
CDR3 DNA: TGCGCCAGCAGCCCCGAGGACAATGTAGGCACTGAAGCTTTCTTT
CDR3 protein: CASSPEDNVGTEAFF

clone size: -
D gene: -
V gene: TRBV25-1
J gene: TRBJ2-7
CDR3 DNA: TGTGCCAGCAGTGGGGGGGTCGACAGATCCTACGAGCAGTACTTC
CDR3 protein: CASSGGVDRSYEQYF

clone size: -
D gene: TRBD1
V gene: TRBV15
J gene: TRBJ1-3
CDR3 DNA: TGTGCCACCAGCAGAGACCCCGGGACAGGGATCGGAAACACCATATATTTT
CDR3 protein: CATSRDPGTGIGNTIYF

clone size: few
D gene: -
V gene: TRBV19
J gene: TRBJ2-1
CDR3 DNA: TGTGCCAGTAAGGCGGCCGCGATTGGCTACAATGAGCAGTTCTTC
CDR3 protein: CASKAAAIGYNEQFF

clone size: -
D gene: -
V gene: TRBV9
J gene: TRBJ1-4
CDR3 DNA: TGTGCCAGCAGCACTGCAACTAATGAAAAACTGTTTTTT
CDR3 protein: CASSTATNEKLFF

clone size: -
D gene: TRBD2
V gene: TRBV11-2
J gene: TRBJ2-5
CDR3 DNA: TGTGCCAGCAGCTCTACCTCCGGGACTATTTCGGAGACCCAGTACTTC
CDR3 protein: CASSSTSGTISETQYF

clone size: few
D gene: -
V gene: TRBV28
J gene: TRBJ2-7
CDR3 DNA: TGTGCCAGCACCCCAGACGGAAGACGGGGCGAGCAGTACTTC
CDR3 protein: CASTPDGRRGEQYF

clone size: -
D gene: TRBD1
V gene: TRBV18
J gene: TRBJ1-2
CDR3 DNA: TGTGCCAGCTCACCGGGACAGGGAGATGGCTACACCTTC
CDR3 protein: CASSPGQGDGYTF

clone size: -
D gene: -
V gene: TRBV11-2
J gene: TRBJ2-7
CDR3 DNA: TGTGCCAGCAGCAACATCGCGGCACAATCGAAATACGAGCAGTACTTC
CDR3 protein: CASSNIAAQSKYEQYF

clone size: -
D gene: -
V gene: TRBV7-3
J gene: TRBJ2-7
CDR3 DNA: TGTGCCAGCAGCTTAGCGACAGGCGGCTCCTACGAGCAGTACTTC
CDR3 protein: CASSLATGGSYEQYF

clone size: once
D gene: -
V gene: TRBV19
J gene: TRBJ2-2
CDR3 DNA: TGTGCCAGTAGCACACTAGGGGGCACCGGGGAGCTGTTTTTT
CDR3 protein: CASSTLGGTGELFF

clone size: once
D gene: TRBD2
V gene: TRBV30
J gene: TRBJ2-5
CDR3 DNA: TGTGCCTGGAGTGTACTTCTAGCGGGAGCCAGGGGAGAGACCCAGTACTTC
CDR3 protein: CAWSVLLAGARGETQYF

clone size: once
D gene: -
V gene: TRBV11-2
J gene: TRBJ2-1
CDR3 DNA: TGTGCCAGCAGCTTGGGGGACGGGAGACCCCACAATGAGCAGTTCTTC
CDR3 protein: CASSLGDGRPHNEQFF

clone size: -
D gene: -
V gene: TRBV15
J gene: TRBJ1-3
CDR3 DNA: TGTGCCACCAGCAGAGACAGGGGCAGAAACACCATATATTTT
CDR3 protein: CATSRDRGRNTIYF

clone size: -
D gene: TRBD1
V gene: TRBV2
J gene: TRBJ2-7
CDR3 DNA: TGTGCCAGCATCGATCGGACAGGGGGCTACGAGCAGTACTTC
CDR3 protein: CASIDRTGGYEQYF

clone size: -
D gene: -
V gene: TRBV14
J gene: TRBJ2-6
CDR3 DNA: TGTGCCAGCAGCCAAGGACTCGTACCCTCTGGGGCCAACGTCCTGACTTTC
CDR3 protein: CASSQGLVPSGANVLTF

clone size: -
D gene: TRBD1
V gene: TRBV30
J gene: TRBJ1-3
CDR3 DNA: TGTGCCTGGAGAACGGTGGGGACAGCTTTCTCTGGAAACACCATATATTTT
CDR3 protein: CAWRTVGTAFSGNTIYF

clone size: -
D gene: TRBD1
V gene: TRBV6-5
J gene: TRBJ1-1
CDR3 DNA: TGTGCCAGCAGTTACCGTGGAACAGGGGATCAAGCTTTCTTT
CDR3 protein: CASSYRGTGDQAFF

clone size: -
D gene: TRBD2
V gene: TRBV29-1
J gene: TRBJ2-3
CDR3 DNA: TGCAGCGTTGAGGGACTAGCGGGAGCAGATACGCAGTATTTT
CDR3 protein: CSVEGLAGADTQYF

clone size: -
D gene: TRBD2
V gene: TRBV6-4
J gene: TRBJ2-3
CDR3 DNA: TGTGCCAGCAGCCTTAGCGGGAGGATAGCAGATACGCAGTATTTT
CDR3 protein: CASSLSGRIADTQYF

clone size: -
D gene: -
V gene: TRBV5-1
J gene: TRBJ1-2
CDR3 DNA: TGCGCCAGCAGCTTGTCGGGGGGCGGCTACACCTTC
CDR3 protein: CASSLSGGGYTF

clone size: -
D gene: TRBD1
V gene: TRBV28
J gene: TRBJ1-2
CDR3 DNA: TGTGCCAGCAGAGGGACAGGGGGAGAGAATGGCTACACCTTC
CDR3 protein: CASRGTGGENGYTF

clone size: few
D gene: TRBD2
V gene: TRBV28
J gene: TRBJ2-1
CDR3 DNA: TGTGCCAGCAGTTTATCTCGGACTAGCGGGACCAACCCCTACAATGAGCAGTTCTTC
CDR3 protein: CASSLSRTSGTNPYNEQFF

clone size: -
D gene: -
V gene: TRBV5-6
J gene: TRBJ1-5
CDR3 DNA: TGTGCCAGCAGCTTGGCATTGGACAGATATCAGCCCCAGCATTTT
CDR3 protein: CASSLALDRYQPQHF

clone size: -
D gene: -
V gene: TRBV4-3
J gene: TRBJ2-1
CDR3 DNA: TGCGCCAGCAGCCCTGGGACACAGCCTTACAATGAGCAGTTCTTC
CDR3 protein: CASSPGTQPYNEQFF

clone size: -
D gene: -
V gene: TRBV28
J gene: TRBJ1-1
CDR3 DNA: TGTGCCACCAAACAGGGTGGAGAATCCACTGAAGCTTTCTTT
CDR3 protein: CATKQGGESTEAFF

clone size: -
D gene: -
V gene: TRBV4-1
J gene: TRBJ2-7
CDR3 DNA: TGCGCCAGCAGCCAAGATTACGGTACCCCAGGATACGAGCAGTACTTC
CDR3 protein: CASSQDYGTPGYEQYF